This entry describes one T cell receptor (beta chain). The antigen is not known. This sample was taken from a study of cytomegalovirus exposure and HLA in healthy donors. 13 Jbeta primers and 60 Vbeta primers were used for the PCR. The protocol was immunoSEQ multiplex PCR, while the TCRdb copy is restricted to in-frame clones and leaves out a portion. The data hold fewer than 55,000 clones, with roughly 70% observed a single time. Looked up from germline, CDR1 is LNHDA and CDR2 is SQIVND (reference sequence). V dropped 3 bases and J dropped 6; count of bases not matched to a gene: 7. This CDR3 contains 14 residues. Study results and caveats: TCR beta V- and J-gene trimming, according to a later analysis, was linked to a missense DCLRE1C variant. Later analysis found that TCR beta chains associated with HLA were more clonally expanded than other, equally common chains.

Sequencing used PBMCs. The TCR sequence derives from a woman aged 45 to 65 in good health and CMV-seropositive. The chain couples TRBV19 to TRBJ1-1; 7 bases map to TRBD1. DNA for the CDR3: TGTGCCAGTAGTATTGGGGCAGGGGGGCCTGAAGCTTTCTTT. Residues: CASSIGAGGPEAFF.